The text below deals with one TCR beta chain. Its antigen is undetermined. Germline V CDR1 and CDR2: MNHNS, SASEGT. The V end lost 7 bases, the J end lost 1 base, and 8 bases lay between the germline ends. The CDR3 has 13 amino acids. The sample is drawn from a study of vaccination and CD4 T cells after COVID-19. As for the study in general: Overlapping SARS-CoV-2, HCoV-NL63, HCoV-OC43 and HCoV-229E spike peptides were used to stimulate cells.

Treatment denoted: approximately nine-day PBMC culture with coronavirus spike peptide pools or control peptides (ViraFEST assay). Sequenced with the Oncomine TCR Beta short-read assay was DNA taken from cultured CD4+ T cells. Genomic DNA from cultured CD4+ T cells was extracted. From the PCR reads, TCRdb called clonotypes with MiXCR, one entry per CDR3 protein. Of 11,000 or so distinct CDR3 sequences in the sample, roughly two thirds were seen once. The clonotype was recovered from a human donor who had recovered from COVID-19. The gene calls are TRBV6-1 and TRBJ2-1; TRBD2 is a possible D gene (6 bases). The sequenced sample was CD4+ T cells from blood, cultured in vitro. The CDR3 region is CASIAGSYNEQFF. CDR3 nucleotide sequence: TGTGCCAGCATCGCGGGATCCTACAATGAGCAGTTCTTC.